Following are 21 T cell receptor beta chains from one sample sequenced in a study of beta chain features in type 1 diabetes. What was sequenced were expressed TCRB transcripts, since all of the isolated RNA had been reverse transcribed. The method was immunoSEQ multiplex PCR; TCRdb's version includes in-frame clones alone and lacks a portion of them. The sample has roughly 150,000 clones, about 7.3% seen once; the top ten hold around 0.65%. Input material: central memory CD4+ T cells from blood. These receptors were collected from a young man in good health.

This clone was found a few times. CDR3 region: CASSDPRDRGGETQYF. In DNA form, the CDR3 reads TGTGCCAGTAGTGATCCGCGGGACAGGGGGGGAGAGACCCAGTACTTC. The chain joins TRBV19 to TRBJ2-5; 11 bases fit TRBD1. Germline V gene sequence: CDR1 LNHDA, CDR2 SQIVND (reference sequence). This CDR3 has 16 amino acids. Germline trimming cut 5 bases from V and 4 bases from J; bases unmatched to any gene: 9. The full variable domain, with the rest looked up from reference TRBV19 and TRBJ2-5, is DGGITQSPKYLFRKEGQNVTLSCEQNLNHDAMYWYRQDPGQGLRLIYYSQIVNDFQKGDIAEGYSVSREKKESFPLTVTSAQKNPTAFYLCASSDPRDRGGETQYFGPGTRLLVL.

This clone showed up just a few times. The chain joins TRBV5-4 to TRBJ1-2; the D gene is possibly TRBD1 (5 bases). Germline V CDR1 and CDR2: SGHNT, YYREEE (reference sequence). The CDR3 extends over 16 amino acids. Trimming stripped 4 bases from V and 5 bases from J, with 21 bases between. Here the CDR3 reads CASSPNPSKGRYGYTF. For the CDR3, the DNA is TGTGCCAGCAGCCCAAACCCCTCCAAGGGGAGGTATGGCTACACCTTC.

V gene TRBV28 combines with J gene TRBJ1-3; 7 bases are shared with TRBD1. The CDR3 spans 16 residues. The V gene's germline CDR1 is MDHEN and CDR2 SYDVKM. V gave up 8 bases and J gave up 2 bases; unmatched junction bases: 12. The CDR3 coding sequence is TGTGCCAGCGGAACCACAGGGGACATCCCTGGAAACACCATATATTTT. Amino acid sequence: CASGTTGDIPGNTIYF.

For the CDR3, the DNA is TGTGCCAGCAGCTTGGCCGGCGGAACCACCGGGGAGCTGTTTTTT. This translates into CASSLAGGTTGELFF. The rearrangement uses TRBV5-6 and TRBJ2-2; no reliable D call. CDR3 length: 15 residues. The germline V gene encodes CDR1 SGHDT and CDR2 YYEEEE. V lost 0 bases, J lost 4 bases, and 10 bases lay in between.

This clone was counted a few times. V gene TRBV5-1 combines with J gene TRBJ2-7; 8 nucleotides agree with TRBD2. This CDR3 is built from 15 residues. CDR1 is SGHRS, CDR2 YFSETQ, per germline. With 4 bases clipped from V and 0 bases from J, the junction kept 6 bases outside the gene matches. DNA for the CDR3: TGCGCCAGCAGCCCGGGGGGGAGGTTCTCCTACGAGCAGTACTTC. Translating gives CASSPGGRFSYEQYF. Using reference TRBV5-1 and TRBJ2-7 for the parts outside the CDR3, the full variable domain is KAGVTQTPRYLIKTRGQQVTLSCSPISGHRSVSWYQQTPGQGLQFLFEYFSETQRNKGNFPGRFSGRQFSNSRSEMNVSTLELGDSALYLCASSPGGRFSYEQYFGPGTRLTVT.

This clone was recorded a few times. This chain links TRBV19 with TRBJ2-1; 13 bases are shared with TRBD2. The ends lost 5 bases at V and 2 bases at J; junction bases unmatched: 6. The CDR3 sequence is 17 residues long. Per germline, CDR1 LNHDA and CDR2 SQIVND (reference sequence). CDR3 sequence reads: CASSFGLAGDTYNEQFF. In nucleotides, the CDR3 is TGTGCCAGTAGTTTCGGACTAGCGGGAGATACCTACAATGAGCAGTTCTTC.

The V and J genes are TRBV11-3 and TRBJ2-1; D may be TRBD2 (6 bases). Trimming removed 6 bases at V and 2 bases at J, with 11 bases between. The CDR3 spans 14 residues. From germline, CDR1 is SGHNT and CDR2 YENEEA. The CDR3 sequence is CASSGAGTYNEQFF. The CDR3, as DNA: TGTGCCAGCAGTGGGGCGGGGACCTACAATGAGCAGTTCTTC.

The V call is TRBV18, the J call TRBJ1-2; D unresolved. The CDR3 is made up of 14 amino acids. V lost 3 bases, J lost 3 bases, and 11 bases lay in between. CDR1 and CDR2 (germline): KGHSH, LQKENI. CDR3 in DNA: TGTGCCAGCTCACCCGGCCGGCGGGACTATGGCTACACCTTC. It specifies CASSPGRRDYGYTF.

This clone was counted at least ten times. The chain is built from TRBV11-2 and TRBJ2-1; D perhaps matches TRBD2 (5 bases). V lost 3 bases, J lost 10 bases, and 10 bases lay in between. The CDR3 has 12 residues. The germline V gene has CDR1 SGHAT and CDR2 FQNNGV. CDR3 in amino acids: CASSFRTGEQFF. DNA for the CDR3: TGTGCCAGCAGCTTCCGTACGGGGGAGCAGTTCTTC.

This clone occurred a few times. The chain recombines TRBV11-1 with TRBJ2-7; no clear D. Trimming stripped 1 base from V and 4 bases from J, with 8 bases between. The CDR3 contains 13 residues. Germline lookup yields CDR1 SGHAT and CDR2 FQDESV (reference sequence). CDR3 nucleotides: TGTGCCAGCAGCTTAGGACTGGAATACGAGCAGTACTTC. It encodes CASSLGLEYEQYF.

The chain recombines TRBV6-5 with TRBJ1-1; no definite D call. The CDR3 loop spans 13 amino acids. Per germline, CDR1 MNHEY and CDR2 SVGAGI. The V gene lost 2 bases and the J gene lost 0 bases, with 4 bases spanning the gap. The CDR3 bases are TGTGCCAGCAGTTACGCAGTGAACACTGAAGCTTTCTTT. Residues: CASSYAVNTEAFF.

The gene calls are TRBV18 and TRBJ2-2; D unclear. The V end lost 2 bases, the J end lost 6 bases, and 7 bases lay between the germline ends. The CDR3 runs to 13 residues. Germline CDR1 is KGHSH and CDR2 is LQKENI. CDR3 nucleotides: TGTGCCAGCTCACCATTAGCTCCCGGGGAGCTGTTTTTT. Translated, it gives CASSPLAPGELFF.

This clone was counted many times. The chain carries TRBV7-9 and TRBJ1-1; tentatively, D is TRBD1 (6 bases). With 5 bases removed from V and 8 bases from J, the gap between germline ends came to 9 bases. Germline-derived CDR1 and CDR2 are SEHNR and FQNEAQ (reference sequence). CDR3 length: 11 amino acids. The CDR3 DNA follows: TGTGCCAGCAGCCGTACAGGGGAAGCTTTCTTT. Its protein product is CASSRTGEAFF.

Notes on this clone: Compared with germline, one end of the junction differs, possibly owing to a read error. CDR3 amino acids: CASSQSEGYEQYF. CDR3 DNA sequence: TGCGCCAGCAGCCAGTCCGAGGGCTACGAGCAGTACTTC. The chain links TRBV5-4 to TRBJ2-7; D possibly corresponds to TRBD2 (5 bases). CDR1 and CDR2 (germline): SGHNT, YYREEE (reference sequence). This CDR3 is built from 13 residues.

This clone occurred a few times. The CDR3 protein is CASSLAGVYEQYF. The CDR3 coding sequence is TGTGCCAGCAGCTTAGCGGGAGTCTACGAGCAGTACTTC. The genes are TRBV7-2 and TRBJ2-7; weak D call: TRBD2 (5 bases). Per the germline V gene, CDR1 is SGHTA and CDR2 is FQGNSA. The germline V and J ends were trimmed by 0 bases and 3 bases, with 6 bases remaining between them. The CDR3 contains 13 residues.

In this sample, this clone turned up a few times. V gene TRBV7-2 combines with J gene TRBJ2-7; 10 bases map to TRBD2. The CDR3 contains 14 residues. Germline V gene sequence: CDR1 SGHTA, CDR2 FQGNSA. Unmatched junction bases numbered 4, after V lost 4 bases and J lost 4 bases. DNA for the CDR3: TGTGCCAGCAGCTGGACGACTAGCGGGTACGAGCAGTACTTC. Translation gives CASSWTTSGYEQYF.

This clone was seen at least ten times. The V gene is TRBV9, the J gene TRBJ2-5, with TRBD1 matching 9 bases. J was trimmed by 5 bases and V by 0 bases; bases with no gene match: 8. Germline CDR1 reads SGDLS; CDR2 reads YYNGEE. The CDR3 extends over 16 amino acids. CDR3 in amino acids: CASSVASGTGSETQYF. Here the CDR3 DNA reads TGTGCCAGCAGCGTAGCGTCCGGGACAGGGAGCGAGACCCAGTACTTC.

This clone was seen ten or more times. The chain carries TRBV18 and TRBJ2-3, with a weak D call TRBD2 (5 bases). Germline V gene data show CDR1 as KGHSH and CDR2 as LQKENI. This CDR3 spans 11 amino acids. Trimming shortened V by 6 bases and J by 10 bases, and 11 bases separated the two germline ends. The CDR3 nucleotides read TGTGCCAGCTCTCCGAGCGGCCCGCAGTATTTT. This sequence encodes CASSPSGPQYF.

The J gene is TRBJ2-3, the V gene TRBV28; 14 positions match TRBD2. The germline gives CDR1 MDHEN, CDR2 SYDVKM. The CDR3 is made up of 19 amino acids. V dropped 3 bases and J dropped 1; count of bases not matched to a gene: 9. CDR3 bases: TGTGCCAGCAGTTTTGCCGGGACTAGCGGGGGCGGCGGCACAGATACGCAGTATTTT. The encoded protein is CASSFAGTSGGGGTDTQYF.

There are a few counts of this clone. This chain joins TRBV11-2 and TRBJ2-7; D is possibly TRBD1 (5 bases). V was clipped by 0 bases and J by 6 bases, with 15 bases between them. The CDR3 extends over 15 amino acids. Germline CDR1 is SGHAT and CDR2 is FQNNGV. CDR3 loop: CASSLDKARASEQYF. CDR3 sequence (DNA): TGTGCCAGCAGCTTAGATAAGGCCAGGGCGAGCGAGCAGTACTTC.

This clone appeared a few times. The CDR3 sequence: CASSVTGQGPYEQYF. In DNA, the CDR3 is TGTGCCAGCAGCGTGACGGGACAGGGACCCTACGAGCAGTACTTC. The V call is TRBV9, the J call TRBJ2-7; 9 bases are shared with TRBD1. Germline loops: CDR1 SGDLS, CDR2 YYNGEE. The CDR3 has 15 residues. V shed 2 bases and J 2 bases; nucleotides not matched to a gene: 5.